This is a list of T cell receptor beta chains from one sample in a study of cytomegalovirus exposure and HLA in healthy donors. Produced via immunoSEQ multiplex PCR; TCRdb's table is partial and in-frame only. The table lists tens of thousands of clones, approximately 70% of them singletons. The sample was PBMCs. These receptors were collected from a woman between 45 and 65 years old in good health and CMV-seronegative. CDR3s include the opening cysteine and the closing phenylalanine or tryptophan. A D gene is named only where the DNA matches it firmly. Size is stated for part of the rows, as once, few or many counts, or as a class when the clone is expanded.

d_gene: TRBD2
j_gene: TRBJ2-2
abundance: few
v_gene: TRBV7-6
CDR3nt: TGTGCCAGCAGCTTGGATCTAGCGGGGGGGCCTAGGGAGCTGTTTTTT
CDR3aa: CASSLDLAGGPRELFF

d_gene: -
j_gene: TRBJ1-4
abundance: few
v_gene: TRBV7-9
CDR3nt: TGTGCCAGCAGCCGGGTCTTCAGAAATGAAAAACTGTTTTTT
CDR3aa: CASSRVFRNEKLFF

d_gene: -
j_gene: TRBJ2-1
abundance: few
v_gene: TRBV9
CDR3nt: TGTGCCAGCAGCGTAGTCGTGGGAGAGATGAATGAGCAGTTCTTC
CDR3aa: CASSVVVGEMNEQFF

d_gene: -
j_gene: TRBJ1-3
abundance: -
v_gene: TRBV28
CDR3nt: TGTGCCAGCAGTTTCCCCGGGGTGGGTGGAAACACCATATATTTT
CDR3aa: CASSFPGVGGNTIYF

d_gene: TRBD2
j_gene: TRBJ2-3
abundance: -
v_gene: TRBV7-2
CDR3nt: TGTGCCAGCAGCACAGGACTAGCGGGGGGTTCAGATACGCAGTATTTT
CDR3aa: CASSTGLAGGSDTQYF

d_gene: TRBD1
j_gene: TRBJ1-5
abundance: -
v_gene: TRBV2
CDR3nt: TGTGCCAGCAGTGAGCGGACAGGGCGCAATCAGCCCCAGCATTTT
CDR3aa: CASSERTGRNQPQHF

d_gene: TRBD2
j_gene: TRBJ2-1
abundance: -
v_gene: TRBV7-7
CDR3nt: TGTGCTAGCAGCTTAGAGTCGGGAGGAAATGAGCAGTTCTTC
CDR3aa: CASSLESGGNEQFF

d_gene: -
j_gene: TRBJ2-5
abundance: -
v_gene: TRBV9
CDR3nt: TGTGCCAGCAGCATCGGAGGGCAAGAGACCCAGTACTTC
CDR3aa: CASSIGGQETQYF

d_gene: -
j_gene: TRBJ1-5
abundance: -
v_gene: TRBV18
CDR3nt: TGTGCCAGCTCAGGAGCTTACGGTGCTAATCAGCCCCAGCATTTT
CDR3aa: CASSGAYGANQPQHF

d_gene: -
j_gene: TRBJ1-6
abundance: -
v_gene: TRBV2
CDR3nt: TGTGCCAGCAGTGTGGCAGTTACACCCCTCCACTTT
CDR3aa: CASSVAVTPLHF

d_gene: TRBD1
j_gene: TRBJ2-1
abundance: -
v_gene: TRBV28
CDR3nt: TGTGCCAGCACTCTACAGGGGGCAGGGTACAATGAGCAGTTCTTC
CDR3aa: CASTLQGAGYNEQFF

d_gene: -
j_gene: TRBJ1-1
abundance: -
v_gene: TRBV2
CDR3nt: TGTGCCAGCAGTCCCGAGAGGGGGGAAGCTTTCTTT
CDR3aa: CASSPERGEAFF

d_gene: TRBD1
j_gene: TRBJ1-1
abundance: -
v_gene: TRBV5-1
CDR3nt: TGCGCCAGCAGCTTGAAGACAGGGGGCGTCGCTGAAGCTTTCTTT
CDR3aa: CASSLKTGGVAEAFF

d_gene: -
j_gene: TRBJ1-4
abundance: -
v_gene: TRBV10-3
CDR3nt: TGTGCCATCAGTGTGGCGGAGTATGAAAAACTGTTTTTT
CDR3aa: CAISVAEYEKLFF

d_gene: -
j_gene: TRBJ1-2
abundance: -
v_gene: TRBV7-9
CDR3nt: TGTGCCAGCAGCTTAGGAGGTGGAGGCTATGGCTACACCTTC
CDR3aa: CASSLGGGGYGYTF

d_gene: TRBD1
j_gene: TRBJ2-7
abundance: -
v_gene: TRBV30
CDR3nt: TGTGCCTGGGCACTACAGGGGAGTTATGACGAGCAGTACTTC
CDR3aa: CAWALQGSYDEQYF

d_gene: TRBD1
j_gene: TRBJ2-3
abundance: -
v_gene: TRBV6-5
CDR3nt: TGTGCCAGCAGTTCCTCCCCAGGGGGCGGCACGCAGTATTTT
CDR3aa: CASSSSPGGGTQYF

d_gene: TRBD2
j_gene: TRBJ2-3
abundance: -
v_gene: TRBV11-2
CDR3nt: TGTGCCAGCAGCTCAGCGGGGCTCACAGATACGCAGTATTTT
CDR3aa: CASSSAGLTDTQYF

d_gene: -
j_gene: TRBJ2-5
abundance: -
v_gene: TRBV7-8
CDR3nt: TGTGCCAGCGGGGGGCAGGGGGTGACCCAGTACTTC
CDR3aa: CASGGQGVTQYF

d_gene: TRBD1
j_gene: TRBJ1-5
abundance: few
v_gene: TRBV7-9
CDR3nt: TGTGCCAGCAGCCCCGACAGGGGTAATCAGCCCCAGCATTTT
CDR3aa: CASSPDRGNQPQHF

d_gene: TRBD1
j_gene: TRBJ2-1
abundance: -
v_gene: TRBV29-1
CDR3nt: TGCAGCACCCGGGCGACAGGGGGCGAAAACAATGAGCAGTTCTTC
CDR3aa: CSTRATGGENNEQFF

d_gene: TRBD2
j_gene: TRBJ2-7
abundance: -
v_gene: TRBV5-1
CDR3nt: TGCGCCAGCAGCTTGGGCGCGGGAGGGCCAGACGAGCAGTACTTC
CDR3aa: CASSLGAGGPDEQYF